What follows are 28 T cell receptor beta chains derived from one specimen sequenced in a study of CDR3 diversity in severe acne. TCRdb re-called the PCR reads with MiXCR, one entry per CDR3 protein. The repertoire has around 94,000 distinct CDR3 sequences, 51% of them found once; the top ten carry 9.5% to 15%. Sequences were obtained from blood. The receptors derive from a male donor with acne.

This clonotype was recorded a few times. This chain links TRBV24-1 with TRBJ2-3; 11 bases line up with TRBD1. J lost 4 bases, V lost 2 bases, and 4 bases had no gene match. CDR1 is KGHDR, CDR2 SFDVKD, per germline. The CDR3 runs to 16 residues. The CDR3 region has the DNA TGTGCCACCAGTGATTGGACAGGGGGCTTCGCAGATACGCAGTATTTT. Protein sequence: CATSDWTGGFADTQYF.

A note on this clonotype: No conserved phenylalanine or tryptophan ends this CDR3, so it is likely a read error. The CDR3 coding sequence is TGCAGTGCTAGAGAGGGAGAGGGAACCTACGAGCAGTACGAT. As protein: CSAREGEGTYEQYD. This chain links TRBV20-1 with TRBJ2-7; a possible D gene is TRBD2 (5 bases). CDR1 is DFQATT, CDR2 SNEGSKA, per germline (reference sequence). The length of the CDR3 is 14 residues. V was shortened by 0 bases and J by 2 bases, with 11 bases between the two germline ends.

This clonotype was recorded many times. The rearrangement links TRBV13 to TRBJ2-3; D is unclear. V shed 5 bases and J shed 4 bases, with 7 bases lying between them. Germline loops: CDR1 PRHDT, CDR2 FYEKMQ (reference sequence). The CDR3 sequence is 12 residues long. The CDR3 sequence is CASSQYPDTQYF. DNA of the CDR3: TGTGCCAGCAGCCAATACCCAGATACGCAGTATTTT.

The chain uses TRBV24-1 and TRBJ2-2; 15 bases map to TRBD2. Germline V lookup: CDR1 KGHDR, CDR2 SFDVKD. This CDR3 spans 18 amino acids. V lost 4 bases to trimming and J lost 4 bases; unmatched junction nucleotides: 6. The CDR3 nucleotides are TGTGCCACCAGTGACGGACTAGCGGGAGGGCCCGGCACCGGGGAGCTGTTTTTT. It translates to CATSDGLAGGPGTGELFF.

This clonotype was detected only a few times. This rearrangement joins TRBV10-3 to TRBJ2-5; 9 bases agree with TRBD1. The germline gives CDR1 ENHRY, CDR2 SYGVKD. This CDR3 is built from 14 residues. After removal of 4 bases from V and 4 bases from J, the junction contained 4 bases not matched to a gene. Written as DNA, the CDR3 is TGTGCCATCAGTGGGGGACAGGGCCTAGAGACCCAGTACTTC. Translated, it gives CAISGGQGLETQYF.

The table lists this clonotype with many counts. This CDR3 reads CASSLLNTEAFF. DNA for the CDR3: TGTGCCAGCAGCTTGTTAAACACTGAAGCTTTCTTT. The chain uses TRBV5-6 and TRBJ1-1, with D uncertain. Deletions cut 1 base from V and 2 bases from J, with 3 bases between. The CDR3 totals 12 residues. Germline V gives CDR1 SGHDT, CDR2 YYEEEE. The whole variable domain, remainder taken from reference TRBV5-6 and TRBJ1-1, is DAGVTQSPTHLIKTRGQQVTLRCSPKSGHDTVSWYQQALGQGPQFIFQYYEEEERQRGNFPDRFSGHQFPNYSSELNVNALLLGDSALYLCASSLLNTEAFFGQGTRLTVV.

The chain has TRBV10-3 and TRBJ2-5; 8 bases align to TRBD1. Germline V gene sequence: CDR1 ENHRY, CDR2 SYGVKD. The CDR3 runs 13 residues. V was pared by 6 bases and J by 5 bases, with 5 bases of the junction left unmatched. CDR3 sequence: CAISDNRGETQYF. In DNA, the CDR3 is TGTGCCATCAGCGATAACAGGGGGGAGACCCAGTACTTC.

As to this clonotype: A much larger clone is a single base away; this may be a read error. The chain is built from TRBV2 and TRBJ1-2; D might be TRBD1 (5 bases). Germline CDR1 and CDR2: SNHLY and FYNNEI. The CDR3 has 12 amino acids. V lost 5 bases and J lost 7, with 11 bases in between. Here the CDR3 DNA reads TGTGCCAGCAGTAGAGGGGCGCTTGGCTACACCTTC. It is translated as CASSRGALGYTF.

The V and J genes are TRBV7-9 and TRBJ1-1; D might be TRBD1 (6 bases). Germline-derived CDR1 and CDR2 are SEHNR and FQNEAQ (reference sequence). The CDR3 has 17 residues. V was shortened by 2 bases and J by 5 bases, with 21 bases between the two germline ends. CDR3 region: CASSLTGRRGWGTEAFF. The CDR3 DNA sequence: TGTGCCAGCAGCTTAACGGGGCGCAGGGGCTGGGGGACTGAAGCTTTCTTT.

This clonotype is judged medium-sized. The chain couples TRBV20-1 to TRBJ1-3, with D unclear. Germline CDR1 and CDR2: DFQATT and SNEGSKA (reference sequence). V dropped 6 bases and J dropped 0 bases, with 18 bases sitting between them. The CDR3 extends over 16 amino acids. CDR3 region: CSAPSRKPDSGNTIYF. The CDR3, as DNA: TGCAGTGCCCCGAGCCGAAAACCGGACTCTGGAAACACCATATATTTT.

This clonotype showed up just once. V and J are TRBV20-1 and TRBJ1-2; D is possibly TRBD1 (5 bases). V was pared by 6 bases and J by 5 bases, with 16 bases between. The CDR3 runs to 13 residues. Germline lookup yields CDR1 DFQATT and CDR2 SNEGSKA (reference sequence). CDR3: CSAWRGGGYGYTF. The CDR3 DNA reads as TGCAGTGCCTGGAGAGGTGGGGGATATGGCTACACCTTC.

Judged by abundance, this clonotype is medium-sized (0.01 to 0.1%). The gene calls are TRBV20-1 and TRBJ1-2, with D possibly TRBD1 on 6 matching bases. Trimming removed 3 bases from V and 3 bases from J, with 8 bases in between. CDR1 and CDR2 (germline): DFQATT, SNEGSKA (reference sequence). The length of the CDR3 is 12 residues. This chain's CDR3 is CSARAGDYGYTF. CDR3 DNA: TGCAGTGCTAGGGCAGGGGACTATGGCTACACCTTC.

This clonotype was seen repeatedly, ten times or more. V and J are TRBV19 and TRBJ1-5, with TRBD1 matching over 8 bases. This CDR3 is built from 14 residues. Trimming removed 7 bases from V and 9 bases from J; junction bases left unmatched: 11. CDR1 is LNHDA, CDR2 SQIVND, per germline (reference sequence). The chain's CDR3 is CASTRQGPLWPQHF. DNA of the CDR3: TGTGCCAGTACTAGACAGGGGCCATTATGGCCCCAGCATTTT.

This chain connects TRBV7-6 to TRBJ2-3; TRBD1 aligns across 10 bases. V was pared by 7 bases and J by 15 bases, with 7 bases of the junction left unmatched. This CDR3 contains 11 residues. Germline V gene sequence: CDR1 SGHVS, CDR2 FNYEAQ. The DNA for the CDR3 is TGTGCCAGCAACTCGACAGGGGGCGGTTATTTT. This translates into CASNSTGGGYF.

This clonotype was detected ten times or more. The V and J genes are TRBV4-3 and TRBJ2-1; possible D gene TRBD1, 6 bases. The CDR3 has 18 amino acids. Deletions cut 0 bases from V and 3 bases from J, with 18 bases between. CDR1 and CDR2 from the germline V gene are LGHNA and YSLEER. The CDR3 DNA is TGCGCCAGCAGCCAAGATCCCCACAGGGCTCTACACTACAATGAGCAGTTCTTC. Translating it yields CASSQDPHRALHYNEQFF.

This rearrangement joins TRBV4-3 to TRBJ1-1; D gene unclear. Per the germline V gene, CDR1 is LGHNA and CDR2 is YSLEER. This CDR3 spans 14 amino acids. V dropped 0 bases and J dropped 10 bases, with 15 bases sitting between them. The CDR3 is CASSQELMPWRAFF. The CDR3 DNA sequence: TGCGCCAGCAGCCAAGAGCTAATGCCGTGGAGAGCTTTCTTT.

The table lists this clonotype with many counts. The genes are TRBV7-7 and TRBJ2-1, with TRBD2 matching 12 bases. The germline V gene has CDR1 SSHAT and CDR2 FNYEAQ (reference sequence). This CDR3 contains 15 residues. The CDR3 sequence: CASQQTSGGLNEQFF. In DNA form, the CDR3 reads TGTGCTAGCCAGCAGACTAGCGGGGGATTGAATGAGCAGTTCTTC.

This clonotype was observed once. A read error is possible here, since a much larger clone lies one base away. The gene calls are TRBV5-1 and TRBJ2-3, with 13 bases aligning to TRBD2. With 3 bases clipped from V and 4 bases from J, the junction kept 5 bases outside the gene matches. The CDR3 has 16 residues. The V gene's germline CDR1 is SGHRS and CDR2 YFSETQ. The CDR3 DNA follows: TGCGCCAGCAGCTCGACTAGCGGGAGGCCCTCAGATACGCAGTATTTT. It translates to CASSSTSGRPSDTQYF.

On this clonotype itself: An end of the junction differs from the germline gene, which may be a read error. The V call is TRBV15, the J call TRBJ2-1; TRBD1 matches at 11 bases. This CDR3 comprises 14 residues. Germline V CDR1 and CDR2: LNHNV, YYDKDF (reference sequence). The CDR3 nucleotides are TGTGTCACCAGCGAGGACAGGGGGCGAAATGAGCAGTTCTTC. Its translation: CVTSEDRGRNEQFF.

The chain uses TRBV20-1 and TRBJ2-5; D is uncertain. The CDR3 has 17 residues. With 6 bases removed from V and 3 bases from J, the gap between germline ends came to 26 bases. CDR1 is DFQATT and CDR2 is SNEGSKA in the germline V gene (reference sequence). The chain's CDR3 is CSASSQGPSAGKETQYF. In DNA, the CDR3 is TGCAGTGCCAGCAGCCAAGGCCCGTCGGCAGGAAAAGAGACCCAGTACTTC.

This clonotype occurred once. V and J are TRBV2 and TRBJ2-3, with a weak D call TRBD1 (5 bases). The CDR3 length is 18 residues. Germline assignment: CDR1 SNHLY and CDR2 FYNNEI. V was cut by 4 bases and J by 0 bases, with 20 bases left in between. The CDR3 here is CASSGSRPRQYSTDTQYF. In nucleotides, the CDR3 is TGTGCCAGCAGTGGGAGCCGGCCCCGACAGTATAGCACAGATACGCAGTATTTT.

The gene calls are TRBV20-1 and TRBJ1-6; possible D gene TRBD1, 6 bases. The CDR3 covers 17 residues. V lost 0 bases and J 2 bases, leaving 14 bases between the germline ends. From germline, CDR1 is DFQATT and CDR2 SNEGSKA (reference sequence). CDR3 bases: TGCAGTGCTAGAGATAGGGCAGGGGTAACCTATAATTCACCCCTCCACTTT. Amino acids: CSARDRAGVTYNSPLHF.

The gene calls are TRBV7-9 and TRBJ1-5; no clear D gene. Trimming left V 4 bases short and J 1 base short, with 14 bases between. Per the germline V gene, CDR1 is SEHNR and CDR2 is FQNEAQ (reference sequence). This CDR3 has 16 residues. The CDR3 bases are TGTGCCAGCAGCTCAAAGAACGGTACAAGCAATCAGCCCCAGCATTTT. Amino acids: CASSSKNGTSNQPQHF.

CDR3 in DNA: TGTGCCAGCAGTTACCACAGGGGGATGAAGACCCAGTACTTC. This codes for CASSYHRGMKTQYF. The genes are TRBV6-1 and TRBJ2-5; 8 nucleotides match TRBD1. The germline V gene encodes CDR1 MNHNS and CDR2 SASEGT. The CDR3 is 14 residues long. V lost 5 bases to trimming and J lost 6 bases; unmatched junction nucleotides: 8.

In this sample, this clonotype turned up once. This chain uses TRBV9 with TRBJ1-1, with D unclear. From germline, CDR1 is SGDLS and CDR2 YYNGEE. V was shortened by 0 bases and J by 3 bases, with 12 bases between the two germline ends. The CDR3 consists of 15 residues. The CDR3 region is CASSVVGGRDTEAFF. The DNA of the CDR3 is TGTGCCAGCAGCGTAGTGGGAGGGAGGGACACTGAAGCTTTCTTT. Full variable domain (missing parts from reference TRBV9 and TRBJ1-1): DSGVTQTPKHLITATGQRVTLRCSPRSGDLSVYWYQQSLDQGLQFLIQYYNGEERAKGNILERFSAQQFPDLHSELNLSSLELGDSALYFCASSVVGGRDTEAFFGQGTRLTVV.

Only a few counts were recorded for this clonotype. The J gene is TRBJ2-5, the V gene TRBV29-1, with D uncertain. CDR1 is SQVTM and CDR2 is ANQGSEA in the germline V gene. The length of the CDR3 is 11 residues. V was cut by 4 bases and J by 3 bases, with 6 bases left in between. This CDR3 is CSVAGEETQYF. The DNA for the CDR3 is TGCAGCGTTGCCGGAGAAGAGACCCAGTACTTC.

This clonotype was seen many times. This rearrangement joins TRBV20-1 to TRBJ1-5; D possibly corresponds to TRBD1 (5 bases). CDR3 size: 16 residues. Germline-derived CDR1 and CDR2 are DFQATT and SNEGSKA (reference sequence). V gave up 1 base and J gave up 0 bases, with 13 bases separating them. The CDR3 bases are TGCAGTGCTAGAGCTAGACAGTGGTATAGCAATCAGCCCCAGCATTTT. Translation: CSARARQWYSNQPQHF.

Concerning this clonotype: One end of the junction varies from germline; a read error may be responsible. This chain connects TRBV5-1 to TRBJ2-2; D not resolved. This CDR3 comprises 16 residues. Per the germline V gene, CDR1 is SGHRS and CDR2 is YFSETQ. CDR3 region: CASTNLIALVTGELFF. Written as DNA, the CDR3 is TGTGCCAGCACCAACCTCATCGCACTTGTCACCGGGGAGCTGTTTTTT. Together with reference TRBV5-1 and TRBJ2-2, the CDR3 gives the full variable domain: KAGVTQTPRYLIKTRGQQVTLSCSPISGHRSVSWYQQTPGQGLQFLFEYFSETQRNKGNFPGRFSGRQFSNSRSEMNVSTLELGDSALYLCASTNLIALVTGELFFGEGSRLTVL.